This T cell receptor beta chain was obtained from a study of early T cells in non-severe SARS-CoV-2 infection. Study in general: Unsorted whole-blood RNA was sequenced in bulk, leaving chains unpaired. General study findings and limits: Lookups in VDJdb leaned toward anti-spike CD8 responses and missed private and CD4 specificities.

Individual cDNA molecules received unique molecular identifiers during library preparation. Using its own MiXCR run on the 5' RACE reads, TCRdb lists one record per CDR3 protein. The sample holds 98,000 or so distinct CDR3 sequences, approximately 9.9% seen once. This clonotype was detected only a few times. As yet, its antigen is unknown. This receptor was obtained from an adult who was a healthcare worker with PCR-confirmed SARS-CoV-2 infection or an uninfected control (not recorded which). The material sequenced was whole blood.

For the CDR3, the DNA is TGTGCCAGCACCAAGGCGGGACCGGGGCTGAGGGAGACCCAGTACTTC. Residues: CASTKAGPGLRETQYF. The chain has TRBV6-6 and TRBJ2-5; tentative D call: TRBD2 (6 bases). CDR3 length: 16 residues. The germline V gene has CDR1 MNHNY and CDR2 SVGAGI (reference sequence). V lost 7 bases and J lost 5, with 23 bases in between.